A selection of T cell receptor beta chains follows, all from one sample in a study of T cell responses to AZD1222 COVID-19 vaccine. The table came from immunoSEQ multiplex PCR; TCRdb's copy has only in-frame clones and leaves some out. Of 95,000 to 100,000 clones in the sample, roughly 80% were seen once. The material was peripheral blood, obtained 28 days after the second AZD1222 dose. These TCRs come from an adult who received the AZD1222 COVID-19 vaccine. The CDR3 runs from the conserved cysteine through the conserved F or W. Rows give clone size only sometimes, using once, few, many, or a class for an expanded clone.

j_gene | abundance | v_gene | CDR3aa
TRBJ1-2 | - | TRBV27 | CASSLSVWDRDGYTF
TRBJ2-7 | - | TRBV11-3 | CASSPPVSSGTYEQYF
TRBJ2-3 | - | TRBV10-3 | CAISGTSGGARTQYF
TRBJ1-2 | - | TRBV7-2 | CASSQTGGLYTNYGYTF
TRBJ1-2 | - | TRBV19 | CASSEGGPSRGYTF
TRBJ2-7 | few | TRBV15 | CATSRAGQTYEQYF
TRBJ1-1 | - | TRBV5-1 | CASRPGQGILNTEAFF
TRBJ2-7 | few | TRBV5-1 | CASREGATYEQYF
TRBJ2-3 | - | TRBV12-3/TRBV12-4 | CASRTSADTQYF
TRBJ1-1 | - | TRBV18 | CASSPIGQMNTEAFF
TRBJ1-1 | - | TRBV18 | CASSGGRSTEAFF
TRBJ1-2 | - | TRBV6-5 | CASSYSRGPSYGYTF
TRBJ2-3 | - | TRBV7-7 | CASSVGQSTDTQYF
TRBJ1-2 | - | TRBV6-5 | CASSYPQGGDYGYTF
TRBJ2-1 | - | TRBV25-1 | CASSVNLGGPFF
TRBJ2-1 | - | TRBV27 | CASRTWTSGGNEQFF
TRBJ1-2 | - | TRBV7-8 | CASSSTTGRVGGYTF
TRBJ1-1 | few | TRBV15 | CATSRDQLRDWAFF
TRBJ1-2 | - | TRBV18 | CASSRGTGQANYGYTF
TRBJ2-7 | - | TRBV7-9 | CASSLARPSSYEQYF
TRBJ1-3 | - | TRBV6-6 | CASRDDRVGNTIYF
TRBJ2-7 | - | TRBV4-3 | CASSQDRGSIVYEQYF
TRBJ2-7 | - | TRBV2 | CASIQGQGGPYEQYF
TRBJ2-6 | - | TRBV18 | CASSPDSLGSGANVLTF
TRBJ1-3 | - | TRBV6-1 | CASSEVRGGGNTIYF
TRBJ1-6 | - | TRBV5-1 | CASSQGINTGGSYNSPLHF
TRBJ1-2 | - | TRBV18 | CASSTGQGRGGYTF
TRBJ1-2 | - | TRBV18 | CASSPIVGQGGGYTF
TRBJ1-5 | - | TRBV2 | CASSEEARARNQPQHF
TRBJ1-2 | - | TRBV6-5 | CASSPESPYYGYTF
TRBJ1-1 | - | TRBV19 | CATQQGLENTEAFF
TRBJ1-1 | few | TRBV12-3/TRBV12-4 | CASSLGLGTRTFF
TRBJ2-7 | - | TRBV7-9 | CASSFGGTGYEQYF
TRBJ1-1 | - | TRBV6-5 | CASSYSIGLGAEAFF
TRBJ2-7 | few | TRBV6-5 | CASSRGQSLNYEQYF
TRBJ1-6 | - | TRBV5-1 | CASSLGGVNNSPLHF
TRBJ2-7 | - | TRBV12-3/TRBV12-4 | CASGRGGAYEQYF
TRBJ1-2 | - | TRBV7-8 | CASSFGGGYGYTF
TRBJ2-1 | - | TRBV4-1 | CASSQDVRTSGKDPYNEQFF
TRBJ2-5 | few | TRBV7-7 | CASSGTSATGETQYF
TRBJ2-2 | - | TRBV19 | CASMRNSEGTGELFF